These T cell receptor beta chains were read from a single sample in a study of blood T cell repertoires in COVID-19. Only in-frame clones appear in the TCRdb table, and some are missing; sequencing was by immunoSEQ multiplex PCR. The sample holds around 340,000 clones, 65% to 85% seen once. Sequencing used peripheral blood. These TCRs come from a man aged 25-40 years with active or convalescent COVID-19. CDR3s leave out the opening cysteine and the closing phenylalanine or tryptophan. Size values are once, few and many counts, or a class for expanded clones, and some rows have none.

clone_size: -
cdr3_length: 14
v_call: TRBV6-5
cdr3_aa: ASSYSGGGNTGELF

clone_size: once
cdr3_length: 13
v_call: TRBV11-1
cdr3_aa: ASSSASGGADEQF

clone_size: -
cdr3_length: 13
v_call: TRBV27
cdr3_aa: TSKSGSRNTGELF

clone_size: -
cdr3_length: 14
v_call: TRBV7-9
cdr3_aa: ASSSLAGKAYNEQF

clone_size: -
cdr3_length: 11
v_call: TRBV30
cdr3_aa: AWSDRVNTEAF

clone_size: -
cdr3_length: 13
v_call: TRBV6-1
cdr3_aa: ASREGTGLTDTQY

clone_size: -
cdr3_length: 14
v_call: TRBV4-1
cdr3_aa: ASSQEGAPYNSPLH

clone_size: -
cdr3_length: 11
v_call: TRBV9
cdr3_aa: ASSQGGNEKLF

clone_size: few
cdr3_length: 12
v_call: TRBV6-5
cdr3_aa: ASLSEPAGNTQY

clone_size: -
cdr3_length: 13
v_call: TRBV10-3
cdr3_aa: AISEGGTSFYEQY

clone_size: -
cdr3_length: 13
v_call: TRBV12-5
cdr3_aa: ASGLVVGANTEAF

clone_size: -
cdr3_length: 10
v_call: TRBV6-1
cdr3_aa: ASSEGRTEAF

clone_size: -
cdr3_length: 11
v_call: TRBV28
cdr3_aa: ASSFGADYGYT

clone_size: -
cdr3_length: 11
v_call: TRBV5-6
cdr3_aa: ASSLGRVTEAF

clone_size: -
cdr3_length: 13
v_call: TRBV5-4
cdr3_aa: ASSSFGQGTDTQY

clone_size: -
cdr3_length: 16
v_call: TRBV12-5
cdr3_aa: ASGSQYSLTNSNQPQH

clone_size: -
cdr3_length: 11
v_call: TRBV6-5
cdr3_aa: ASTDGRGGGYT

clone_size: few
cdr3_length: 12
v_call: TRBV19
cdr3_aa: ASSISPGSYEQY

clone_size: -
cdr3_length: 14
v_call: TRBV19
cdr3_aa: ASSIEGRGGRQPQH

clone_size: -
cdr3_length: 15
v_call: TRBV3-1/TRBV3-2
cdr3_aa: ASSRGSGGFSTDTQY

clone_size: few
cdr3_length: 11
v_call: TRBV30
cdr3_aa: AWSEPYPYEQY

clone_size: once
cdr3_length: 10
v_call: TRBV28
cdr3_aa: ASVNRVHEQY

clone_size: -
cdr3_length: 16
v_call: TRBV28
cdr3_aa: ASSLGAGGRANTGELF

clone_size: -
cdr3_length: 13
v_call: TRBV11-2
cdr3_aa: ASRGLSGRSNEQF

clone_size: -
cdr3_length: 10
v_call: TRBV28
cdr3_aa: ASSSSINEQF

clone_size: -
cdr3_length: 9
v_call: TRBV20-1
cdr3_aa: SCGGAGEQF

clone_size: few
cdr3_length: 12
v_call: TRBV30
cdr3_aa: ACSDEGNKDTQY

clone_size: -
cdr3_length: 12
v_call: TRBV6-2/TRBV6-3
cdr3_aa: ASSWTGANTEAF

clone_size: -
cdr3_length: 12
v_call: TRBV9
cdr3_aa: ASSAGDLNTEAF

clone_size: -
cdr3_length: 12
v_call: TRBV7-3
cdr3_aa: ASSSLSSTDTQY

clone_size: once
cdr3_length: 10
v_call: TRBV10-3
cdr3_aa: AISEGGTSLF

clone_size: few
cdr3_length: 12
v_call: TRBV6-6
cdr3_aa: ASWGEGPYNEQF

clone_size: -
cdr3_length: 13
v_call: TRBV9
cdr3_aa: ASSPVFTTNEKLF

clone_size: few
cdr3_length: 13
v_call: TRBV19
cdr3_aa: ASSIVGTGRETQY

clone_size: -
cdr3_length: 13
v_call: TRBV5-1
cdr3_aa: ASSLGTLGKAEAF

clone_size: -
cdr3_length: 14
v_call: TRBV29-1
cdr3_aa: SVVVAGGPSYNEQF

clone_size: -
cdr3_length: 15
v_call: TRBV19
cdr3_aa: ASSIRVSRSGANVLT

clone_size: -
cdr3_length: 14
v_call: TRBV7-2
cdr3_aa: ASSPYSGGAFGELF

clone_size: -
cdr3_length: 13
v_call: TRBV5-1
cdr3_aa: ASSLGGQGSTEAF

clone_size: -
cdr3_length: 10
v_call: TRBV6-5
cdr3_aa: ASSLFNQPQH